These 18 T cell receptor beta chains were all obtained from the same sample, sequenced in a study of cytomegalovirus exposure and HLA in healthy donors. With 60 Vbeta and 13 Jbeta primers, the PCR was carried out. The table came from immunoSEQ multiplex PCR; TCRdb's copy has only in-frame clones and leaves some out. The sample lists roughly 150,000 clones, about four fifths seen once, with 4.8% in the top ten. The material sequenced was PBMCs. The source is a man in his thirties or forties in good health.

In this sample, this clone turned up a few times. The chain carries TRBV5-1 and TRBJ2-1; D possibly corresponds to TRBD1 (6 bases). CDR3 size: 17 residues. Germline V CDR1 and CDR2: SGHRS, YFSETQ. V was clipped by 1 base and J by 6 bases, with 20 bases between them. The CDR3 loop reads CASSLSGTLGILNEQFF. The CDR3 bases are TGCGCCAGCAGCTTGTCTGGGACATTAGGCATACTCAATGAGCAGTTCTTC.

The gene calls are TRBV19 and TRBJ2-5; D is perhaps TRBD1 (5 bases). In germline, CDR1 is LNHDA, CDR2 SQIVND (reference sequence). V shed 6 bases and J shed 5 bases, with 16 bases lying between them. This CDR3 contains 14 residues. This CDR3 reads CASSAKGLSETQYF. In DNA, the CDR3 is TGTGCCAGTAGCGCGAAGGGGTTGTCGGAGACCCAGTACTTC.

The chain employs TRBV15 and TRBJ1-5, with D unclear. This CDR3 region has 15 residues. Germline lookup yields CDR1 LNHNV and CDR2 YYDKDF (reference sequence). V lost 0 bases and J 6 bases, leaving 12 bases between the germline ends. The CDR3 reads CATSRDNAASQPQHF. CDR3 in DNA: TGTGCCACCAGCAGAGATAATGCCGCGAGTCAGCCCCAGCATTTT.

The chain links TRBV10-3 to TRBJ2-7; 12 bases fit TRBD2. The CDR3 length is 14 residues. In germline, CDR1 is ENHRY, CDR2 SYGVKD. Germline trimming cut 2 bases from V and 6 bases from J; bases unmatched to any gene: 2. CDR3 sequence: CAISEGLAGPEQYF. As DNA, the CDR3 is TGTGCCATCAGTGAGGGACTAGCGGGACCCGAGCAGTACTTC.

Notes on this clone: Mismatch with germline at one junction end may stem from a read error. V and J are TRBV7-9 and TRBJ2-7, with 8 bases fitting TRBD2. The CDR3 has 16 amino acids. Germline V CDR1 and CDR2: SEHNR, FQNEAQ (reference sequence). The CDR3 spells CSSSPFSGMGTYEQYF. As DNA, the CDR3 is TGTTCCAGCAGCCCCTTTAGCGGGATGGGGACCTACGAGCAGTACTTC.

The CDR3 sequence is CASSKRERTEAFF. The CDR3 region has the DNA TGTGCCAGCAGCAAACGGGAGAGGACGGAAGCTTTCTTT. V usage is TRBV21-1 and J usage is TRBJ1-1. TRBV21-1 is annotated as a pseudogene. This CDR3 is 13 amino acids long.

The rearrangement joins TRBV14 to TRBJ2-7; D is unresolved. The CDR3 contains 12 residues. Per the germline V gene, CDR1 is SGHDN and CDR2 is FVKESK. The V and J ends lost 4 bases and 4 bases respectively, with 8 bases between them. CDR3 region: CASSRVRYEQYF. CDR3 nucleotide sequence: TGTGCCAGCAGCCGAGTTCGATACGAGCAGTACTTC.

This chain joins TRBV6-1 and TRBJ1-1; 10 nucleotides line up with TRBD1. Unmatched junction bases numbered 3, after V lost 3 bases and J lost 5 bases. The CDR3 is 14 residues long. Germline CDR1 MNHNS, CDR2 SASEGT. As DNA, the CDR3 is TGTGCCAGCAGTGAGGGGACAGGGGTGACTGAAGCTTTCTTT. Translating gives CASSEGTGVTEAFF.

In its sample, this clone was seen once. The chain joins TRBV6-6 to TRBJ1-4; D is uncertain. CDR1 is MNHNY, CDR2 SVGAGI, per germline (reference sequence). The CDR3 runs 13 residues. The V and J ends lost 7 bases and 6 bases respectively, with 12 bases between them. The CDR3 bases are TGTGCCAGCACTTTTAGCGCGGATGAAAAACTGTTTTTT. Its protein product is CASTFSADEKLFF.

The V and J genes are TRBV14 and TRBJ2-3, with 8 bases fitting TRBD1. The CDR3 totals 17 residues. V lost 3 bases, J lost 6 bases, and 14 bases stayed unmatched. Germline loops: CDR1 SGHDN, CDR2 FVKESK. The CDR3 spells CASSHWPRPTGEDTQYF. For the CDR3, the DNA is TGTGCCAGCAGCCACTGGCCCCGCCCGACAGGGGAGGATACGCAGTATTTT.

The chain joins TRBV21-1 to TRBJ2-1; the table's D call, TRBD1, has no DNA check behind it. TRBV21-1 is a pseudogene segment. This CDR3 is built from 14 residues. CDR3 in DNA: TGTGCCAGCAGGTCCCGGGACAGGGACAATGAGCAGTTCTTC. Translated: CASRSRDRDNEQFF.

The rearrangement links TRBV5-1 to TRBJ2-2; D possibly corresponds to TRBD2 (6 bases). The CDR3 is 15 amino acids. Trimming pared 3 bases from V and 3 bases from J, leaving 12 bases between. CDR1 is SGHRS, CDR2 YFSETQ, per germline. The CDR3 region is CASSWGVADTGELFF. The DNA of the CDR3 is TGCGCCAGCAGCTGGGGGGTAGCGGACACCGGGGAGCTGTTTTTT. Variable domain in full (rest from reference TRBV5-1 and TRBJ2-2): KAGVTQTPRYLIKTRGQQVTLSCSPISGHRSVSWYQQTPGQGLQFLFEYFSETQRNKGNFPGRFSGRQFSNSRSEMNVSTLELGDSALYLCASSWGVADTGELFFGEGSRLTVL.

This rearrangement joins TRBV19 to TRBJ1-1; 7 bases map to TRBD1. There are 14 residues in the CDR3. Germline lookup yields CDR1 LNHDA and CDR2 SQIVND (reference sequence). V lost 3 bases to trimming and J lost 3 bases; unmatched junction nucleotides: 4. The CDR3 bases are TGTGCCAGTAGTATTGGGCAGGGGGACACTGAAGCTTTCTTT. Its translation is CASSIGQGDTEAFF.

The V call is TRBV6-5, the J call TRBJ1-1; D is undetermined. With 0 bases removed from V and 4 bases from J, the gap between germline ends came to 12 bases. CDR1 and CDR2 (germline): MNHEY, SVGAGI. The CDR3 covers 15 residues. The CDR3 spells CASSYSAGVGTEAFF. The DNA for the CDR3 is TGTGCCAGCAGTTACTCGGCGGGTGTGGGCACTGAAGCTTTCTTT.

This clone appeared a few times. J is TRBJ2-1 and V is TRBV7-9; D is possibly TRBD2 (6 bases). This CDR3 is 15 amino acids long. Trimming left V 8 bases short and J 8 bases short, with 22 bases between. Looked up from germline, CDR1 is SEHNR and CDR2 is FQNEAQ (reference sequence). For the CDR3, the DNA is TGTGCCAGCGGATTTGGGGACTCCGCCCGGGATGAGCAGTTCTTC. Translated: CASGFGDSARDEQFF.

This clone showed up just a few times. The chain has TRBV30 and TRBJ2-7, with D possibly TRBD1 on 6 matching bases. Trimming took 5 bases from V and 2 from J, leaving 16 bases between them. Germline V gives CDR1 GTSNPN, CDR2 SVGIG (reference sequence). CDR3 length: 14 amino acids. CDR3 loop: CAWSRGNPPYEQYF. The CDR3 nucleotides are TGTGCCTGGTCGAGGGGGAATCCCCCCTACGAGCAGTACTTC.

Turning to this clone: Germline and junction disagree at one end, which may indicate a read error. The V gene is TRBV7-7, the J gene TRBJ2-3; the match to TRBD2 covers 8 bases. CDR1 and CDR2 (germline): SSHAT, FNYEAQ (reference sequence). This CDR3 spans 15 amino acids. For the CDR3, the DNA is TGTGCTAGCAGCTCGGGACTAGTCCCCCCAGATACGCAGTATTTT. Protein: CASSSGLVPPDTQYF.

The CDR3 sequence: CASSRPGQRVYEQYF. CDR3 DNA sequence: TGTGCCAGCAGCCGGCCGGGACAGCGTGTCTACGAGCAGTACTTC. The rearrangement uses TRBV28 and TRBJ2-7; 7 bases line up with TRBD1. The V gene end was trimmed by 6 bases and the J gene end by 3 bases; junction bases not matched to a gene: 11. The CDR3 runs to 15 residues. The V gene's germline CDR1 is MDHEN and CDR2 SYDVKM.